This T cell receptor beta chain emerged from a study of blood T cell repertoires in COVID-19. As processed by the authors: It was from reference gene primer amplification that nucleated cell counts were estimated. The repertoire was sequenced with immunoSEQ multiplex PCR; TCRdb's copy has only in-frame clones and lacks some. The V and J calls and clone size were taken over from that table, and D and trimming were inferred from the DNA. The sample consists of almost 500,000 clones, 88% of them appearing once. Trimming removed 4 bases at V and 5 bases at J, with 15 bases between. Germline V gene lookup returns CDR1 MGHRA and CDR2 YSYEKL. This CDR3 is 14 amino acids long. A few counts support this clone.

This rearrangement joins TRBV4-1 to TRBJ2-7; perhaps TRBD1 as D (6 bases). This sequence originates from an older woman who had recovered from COVID-19. Input material: PBMCs or T cells enriched from blood (not recorded which). CDR3 sequence: CASSPRTAGDEQYF. DNA for the CDR3: TGCGCCAGCAGCCCGAGGACAGCCGGGGACGAGCAGTACTTC.